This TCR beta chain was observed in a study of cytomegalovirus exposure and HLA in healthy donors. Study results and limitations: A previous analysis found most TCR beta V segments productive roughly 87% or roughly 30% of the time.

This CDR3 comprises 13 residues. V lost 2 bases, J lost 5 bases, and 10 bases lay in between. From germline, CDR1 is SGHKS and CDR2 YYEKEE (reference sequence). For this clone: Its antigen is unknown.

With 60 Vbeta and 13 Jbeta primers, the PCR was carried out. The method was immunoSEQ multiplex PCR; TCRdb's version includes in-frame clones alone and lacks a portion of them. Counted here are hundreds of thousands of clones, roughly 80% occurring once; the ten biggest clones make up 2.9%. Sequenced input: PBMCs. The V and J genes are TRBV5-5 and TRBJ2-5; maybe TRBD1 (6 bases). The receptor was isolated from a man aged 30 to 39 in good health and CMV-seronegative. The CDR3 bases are TGTGCCAGCAGCTTAGGGGGAGCGGAGACCCAGTACTTC. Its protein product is CASSLGGAETQYF.